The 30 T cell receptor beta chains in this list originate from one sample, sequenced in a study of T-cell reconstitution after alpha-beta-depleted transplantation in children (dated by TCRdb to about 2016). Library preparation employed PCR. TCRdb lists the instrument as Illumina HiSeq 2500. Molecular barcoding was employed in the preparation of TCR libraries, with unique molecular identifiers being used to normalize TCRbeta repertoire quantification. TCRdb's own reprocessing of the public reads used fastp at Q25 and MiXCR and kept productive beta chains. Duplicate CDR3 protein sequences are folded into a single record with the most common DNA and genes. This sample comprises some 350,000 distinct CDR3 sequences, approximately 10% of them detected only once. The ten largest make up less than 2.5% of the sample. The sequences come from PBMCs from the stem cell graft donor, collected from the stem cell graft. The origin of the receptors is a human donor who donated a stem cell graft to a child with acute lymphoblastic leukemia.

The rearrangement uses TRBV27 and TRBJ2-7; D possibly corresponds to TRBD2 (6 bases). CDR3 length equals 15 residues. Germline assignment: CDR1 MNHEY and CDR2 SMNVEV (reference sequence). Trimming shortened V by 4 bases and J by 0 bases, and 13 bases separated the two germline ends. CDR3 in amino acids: CASSSAGPSSYEQYF. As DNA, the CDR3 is TGTGCCAGCAGTTCAGCGGGCCCCAGCTCCTACGAGCAGTACTTC.

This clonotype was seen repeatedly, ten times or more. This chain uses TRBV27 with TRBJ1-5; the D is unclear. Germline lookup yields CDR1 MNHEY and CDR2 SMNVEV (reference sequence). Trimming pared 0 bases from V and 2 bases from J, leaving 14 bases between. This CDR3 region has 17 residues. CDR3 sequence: CASSLSRGQAGNQPQHF. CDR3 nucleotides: TGTGCCAGCAGTTTATCTCGGGGTCAGGCGGGCAATCAGCCCCAGCATTTT.

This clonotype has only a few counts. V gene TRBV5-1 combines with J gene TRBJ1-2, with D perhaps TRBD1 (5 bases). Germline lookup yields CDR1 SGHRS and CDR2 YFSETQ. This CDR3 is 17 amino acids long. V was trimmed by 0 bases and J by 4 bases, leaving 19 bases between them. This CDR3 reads CASSLGVEGPSVYGYTF. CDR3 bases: TGCGCCAGCAGCTTGGGGGTCGAGGGACCGTCTGTCTATGGCTACACCTTC.

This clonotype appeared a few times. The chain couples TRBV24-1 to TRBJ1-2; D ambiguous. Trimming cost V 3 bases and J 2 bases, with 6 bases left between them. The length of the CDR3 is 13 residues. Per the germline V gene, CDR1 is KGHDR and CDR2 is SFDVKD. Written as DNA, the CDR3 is TGTGCCACCAGTGATGGCGGAAACTATGGCTACACCTTC. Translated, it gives CATSDGGNYGYTF.

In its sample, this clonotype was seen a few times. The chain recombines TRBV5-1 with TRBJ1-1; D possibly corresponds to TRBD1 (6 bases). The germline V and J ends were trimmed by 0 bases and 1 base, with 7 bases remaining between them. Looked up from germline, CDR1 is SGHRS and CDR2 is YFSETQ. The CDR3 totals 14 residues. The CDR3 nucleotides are TGCGCCAGCAGCTTGGTGGGACAGAACACTGAAGCTTTCTTT. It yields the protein CASSLVGQNTEAFF.

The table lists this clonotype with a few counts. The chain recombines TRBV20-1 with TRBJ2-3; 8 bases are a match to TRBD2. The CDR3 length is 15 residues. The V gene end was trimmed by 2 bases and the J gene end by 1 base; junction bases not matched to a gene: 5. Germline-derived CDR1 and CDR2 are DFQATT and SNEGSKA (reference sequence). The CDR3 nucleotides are TGCAGTGCTAGAAGTAGCGGGAAGGGCACAGATACGCAGTATTTT. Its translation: CSARSSGKGTDTQYF.

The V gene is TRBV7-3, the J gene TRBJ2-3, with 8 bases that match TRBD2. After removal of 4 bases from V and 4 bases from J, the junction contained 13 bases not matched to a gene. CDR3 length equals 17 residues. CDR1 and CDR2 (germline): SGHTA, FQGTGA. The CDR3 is CASSSPPSGSPPDTQYF. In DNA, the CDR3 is TGTGCCAGCAGCTCCCCTCCGAGCGGGAGTCCCCCAGATACGCAGTATTTT.

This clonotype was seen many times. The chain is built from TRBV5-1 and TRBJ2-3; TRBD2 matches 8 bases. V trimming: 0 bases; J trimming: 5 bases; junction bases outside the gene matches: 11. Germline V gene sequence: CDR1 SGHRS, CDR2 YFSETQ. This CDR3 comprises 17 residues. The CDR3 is CASSLGGSGTTGDTQYF. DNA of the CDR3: TGCGCCAGCAGCTTGGGAGGTAGCGGGACCACGGGAGATACGCAGTATTTT. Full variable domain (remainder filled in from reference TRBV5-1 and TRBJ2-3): KAGVTQTPRYLIKTRGQQVTLSCSPISGHRSVSWYQQTPGQGLQFLFEYFSETQRNKGNFPGRFSGRQFSNSRSEMNVSTLELGDSALYLCASSLGGSGTTGDTQYFGPGTRLTVL.

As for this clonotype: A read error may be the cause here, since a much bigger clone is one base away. The DNA of the CDR3 is TGTGCCAGCAGTGAGGAGAACACCGGGGAGCTGTTTTTT. Protein sequence: CASSEENTGELFF. The rearrangement uses TRBV12-3 or TRBV12-4 and TRBJ2-2; D not certain. The CDR3 loop spans 13 amino acids. Trimming pared 5 bases from V and 1 base from J, leaving 5 bases between.

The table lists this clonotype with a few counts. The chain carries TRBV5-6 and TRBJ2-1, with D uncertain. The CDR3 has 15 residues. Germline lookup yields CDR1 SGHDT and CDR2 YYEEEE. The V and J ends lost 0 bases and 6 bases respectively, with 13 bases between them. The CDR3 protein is CASSLVQIGSNEQFF. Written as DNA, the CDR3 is TGTGCCAGCAGCTTGGTCCAGATAGGGTCCAATGAGCAGTTCTTC.

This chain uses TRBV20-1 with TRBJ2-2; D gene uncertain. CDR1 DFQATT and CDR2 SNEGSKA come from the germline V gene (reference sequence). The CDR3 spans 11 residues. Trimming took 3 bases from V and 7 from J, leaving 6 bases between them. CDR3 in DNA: TGCAGTGCTAGTTTCGTCGGGGAGCTGTTTTTT. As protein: CSASFVGELFF.

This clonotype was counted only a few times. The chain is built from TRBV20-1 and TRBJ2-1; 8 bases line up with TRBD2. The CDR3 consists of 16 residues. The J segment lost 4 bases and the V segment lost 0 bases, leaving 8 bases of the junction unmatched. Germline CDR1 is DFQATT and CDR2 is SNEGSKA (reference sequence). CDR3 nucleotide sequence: TGCAGTGCTAGAGATTCGAGACTAGCGAAATACAATGAGCAGTTCTTC. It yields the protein CSARDSRLAKYNEQFF.

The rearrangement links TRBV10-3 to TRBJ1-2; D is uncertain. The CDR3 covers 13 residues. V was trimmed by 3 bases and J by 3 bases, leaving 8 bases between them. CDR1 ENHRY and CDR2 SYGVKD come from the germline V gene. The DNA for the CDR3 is TGTGCCATCAGTGACGAGACCTACTATGGCTACACCTTC. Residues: CAISDETYYGYTF.

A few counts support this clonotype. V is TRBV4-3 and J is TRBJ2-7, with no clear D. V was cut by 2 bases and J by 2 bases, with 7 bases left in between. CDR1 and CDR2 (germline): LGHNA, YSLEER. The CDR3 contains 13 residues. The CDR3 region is CASSQSITYEQYF. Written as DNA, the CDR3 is TGCGCCAGCAGCCAATCGATTACCTACGAGCAGTACTTC.

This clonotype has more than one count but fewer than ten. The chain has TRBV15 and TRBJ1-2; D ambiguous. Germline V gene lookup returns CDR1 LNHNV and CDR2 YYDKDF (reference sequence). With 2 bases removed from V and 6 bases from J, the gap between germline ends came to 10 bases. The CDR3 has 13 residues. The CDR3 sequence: CATSRMGGDGYTF. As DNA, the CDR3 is TGTGCCACCAGCAGAATGGGAGGAGATGGCTACACCTTC.

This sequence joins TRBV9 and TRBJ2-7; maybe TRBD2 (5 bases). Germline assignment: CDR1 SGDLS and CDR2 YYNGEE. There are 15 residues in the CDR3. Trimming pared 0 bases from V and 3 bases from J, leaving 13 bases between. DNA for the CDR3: TGTGCCAGCAGCGTAGATCTAGCTTCGAGCTACGAGCAGTACTTC. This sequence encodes CASSVDLASSYEQYF. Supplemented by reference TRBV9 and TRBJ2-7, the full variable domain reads DSGVTQTPKHLITATGQRVTLRCSPRSGDLSVYWYQQSLDQGLQFLIQYYNGEERAKGNILERFSAQQFPDLHSELNLSSLELGDSALYFCASSVDLASSYEQYFGPGTRLTVT.

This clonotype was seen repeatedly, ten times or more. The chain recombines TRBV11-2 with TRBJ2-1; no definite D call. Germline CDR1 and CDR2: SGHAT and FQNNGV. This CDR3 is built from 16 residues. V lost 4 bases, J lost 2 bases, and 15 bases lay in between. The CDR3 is CASSSAPLHPYNEQFF. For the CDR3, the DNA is TGTGCCAGCAGCTCAGCCCCACTACATCCCTACAATGAGCAGTTCTTC.

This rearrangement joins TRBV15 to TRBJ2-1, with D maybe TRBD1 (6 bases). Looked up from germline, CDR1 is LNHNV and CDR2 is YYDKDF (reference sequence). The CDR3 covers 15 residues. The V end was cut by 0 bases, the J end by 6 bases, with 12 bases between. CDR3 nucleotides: TGTGCCACCAGCAGAGATACAGGGAGCGGCAATGAGCAGTTCTTC. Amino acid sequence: CATSRDTGSGNEQFF.

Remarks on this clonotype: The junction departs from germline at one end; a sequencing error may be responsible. CDR3 bases: TGTGCCAGCAGCTTAGCTGTTCCCCCCCGAGGCGAGCAGTACTTC. It yields the protein CASSLAVPPRGEQYF. This chain connects TRBV12-3 or TRBV12-4 to TRBJ2-7; no firm D call. This CDR3 region has 15 residues.

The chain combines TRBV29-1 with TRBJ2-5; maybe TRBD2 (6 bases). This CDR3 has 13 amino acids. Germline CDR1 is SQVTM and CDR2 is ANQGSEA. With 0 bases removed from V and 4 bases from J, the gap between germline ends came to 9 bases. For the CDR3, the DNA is TGCAGCGTTGAAGACCTAGCGCCAGAGACCCAGTACTTC. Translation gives CSVEDLAPETQYF.

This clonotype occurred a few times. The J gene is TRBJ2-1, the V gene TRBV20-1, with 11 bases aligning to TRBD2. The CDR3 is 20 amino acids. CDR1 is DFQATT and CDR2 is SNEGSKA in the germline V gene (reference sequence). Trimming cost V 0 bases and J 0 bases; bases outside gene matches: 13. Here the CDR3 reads CSARDSGTSGGGSSYNEQFF. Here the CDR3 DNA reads TGCAGTGCTAGAGACTCCGGGACTAGCGGAGGGGGAAGCTCCTACAATGAGCAGTTCTTC.

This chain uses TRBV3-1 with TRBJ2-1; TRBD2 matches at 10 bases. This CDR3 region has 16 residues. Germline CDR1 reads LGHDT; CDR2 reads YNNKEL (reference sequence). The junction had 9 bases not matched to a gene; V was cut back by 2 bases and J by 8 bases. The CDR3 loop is CASSQNPGLAMDEQFF. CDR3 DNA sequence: TGTGCCAGCAGCCAAAATCCGGGACTAGCGATGGATGAGCAGTTCTTC.

DNA for the CDR3: TGTGCCATCAGTGAGTCGATGGGTCGGGAGACCCAGTACTTC. Protein: CAISESMGRETQYF. J is TRBJ2-5 and V is TRBV10-3; D call uncertain. The CDR3 is made up of 14 amino acids. Germline CDR1 reads ENHRY; CDR2 reads SYGVKD. Trimming removed 0 bases at V and 5 bases at J, with 10 bases between.

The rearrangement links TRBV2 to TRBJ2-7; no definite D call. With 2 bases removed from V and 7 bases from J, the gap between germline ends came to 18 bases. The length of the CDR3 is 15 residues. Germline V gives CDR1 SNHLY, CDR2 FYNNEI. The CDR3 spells CASSEKGSSGDEQYF. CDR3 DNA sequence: TGTGCCAGCAGTGAAAAGGGATCCTCCGGAGATGAGCAGTACTTC.

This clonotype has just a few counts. CDR3 loop: CASSLDDVSVLTF. The DNA of the CDR3 is TGTGCCAGCAGTTTAGACGATGTTAGCGTCCTGACTTTC. The chain uses TRBV12-3 or TRBV12-4 and TRBJ2-6; D remains unclear. V was trimmed by 1 base and J by 12 bases, leaving 10 bases between them. There are 13 residues in the CDR3.

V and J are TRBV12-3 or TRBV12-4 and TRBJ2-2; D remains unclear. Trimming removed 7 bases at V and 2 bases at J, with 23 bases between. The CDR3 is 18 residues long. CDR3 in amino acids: CASTQSRSLIINTGELFF. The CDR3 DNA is TGTGCCAGCACCCAATCTCGGTCACTGATAATAAACACCGGGGAGCTGTTTTTT.

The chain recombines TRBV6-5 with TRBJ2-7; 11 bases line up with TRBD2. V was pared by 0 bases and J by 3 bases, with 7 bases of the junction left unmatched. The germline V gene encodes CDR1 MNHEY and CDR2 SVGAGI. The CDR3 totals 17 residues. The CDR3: CASSYSRTSGSRYEQYF. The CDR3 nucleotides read TGTGCCAGCAGTTACTCTCGTACTAGCGGGAGTCGCTACGAGCAGTACTTC.

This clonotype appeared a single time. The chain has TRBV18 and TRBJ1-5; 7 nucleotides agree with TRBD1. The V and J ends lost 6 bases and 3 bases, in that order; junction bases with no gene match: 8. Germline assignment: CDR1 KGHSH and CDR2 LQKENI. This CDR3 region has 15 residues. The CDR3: CASSRRQGDNQPQHF. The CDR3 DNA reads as TGTGCCAGCTCCCGTAGACAGGGTGACAATCAGCCCCAGCATTTT.

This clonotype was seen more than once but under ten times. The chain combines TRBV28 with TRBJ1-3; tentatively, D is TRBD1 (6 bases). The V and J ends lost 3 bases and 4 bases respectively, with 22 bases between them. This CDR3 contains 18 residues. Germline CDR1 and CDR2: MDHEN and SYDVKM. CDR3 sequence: CASSFGRLGGGIGNTIYF. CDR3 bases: TGTGCCAGCAGTTTTGGCCGCCTGGGCGGGGGCATCGGAAACACCATATATTTT.

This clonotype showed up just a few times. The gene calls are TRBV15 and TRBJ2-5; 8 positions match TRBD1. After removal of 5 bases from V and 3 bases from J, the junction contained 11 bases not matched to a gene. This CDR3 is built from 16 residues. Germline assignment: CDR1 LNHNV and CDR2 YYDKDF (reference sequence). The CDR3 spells CATSGAWTGIEETQYF. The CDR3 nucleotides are TGTGCCACCAGCGGTGCCTGGACAGGGATAGAAGAGACCCAGTACTTC. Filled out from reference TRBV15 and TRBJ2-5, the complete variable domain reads DAMVIQNPRYQVTQFGKPVTLSCSQTLNHNVMYWYQQKSSQAPKLLFHYYDKDFNNEADTPDNFQSRRPNTSFCFLDIRSPGLGDTAMYLCATSGAWTGIEETQYFGPGTRLLVL.